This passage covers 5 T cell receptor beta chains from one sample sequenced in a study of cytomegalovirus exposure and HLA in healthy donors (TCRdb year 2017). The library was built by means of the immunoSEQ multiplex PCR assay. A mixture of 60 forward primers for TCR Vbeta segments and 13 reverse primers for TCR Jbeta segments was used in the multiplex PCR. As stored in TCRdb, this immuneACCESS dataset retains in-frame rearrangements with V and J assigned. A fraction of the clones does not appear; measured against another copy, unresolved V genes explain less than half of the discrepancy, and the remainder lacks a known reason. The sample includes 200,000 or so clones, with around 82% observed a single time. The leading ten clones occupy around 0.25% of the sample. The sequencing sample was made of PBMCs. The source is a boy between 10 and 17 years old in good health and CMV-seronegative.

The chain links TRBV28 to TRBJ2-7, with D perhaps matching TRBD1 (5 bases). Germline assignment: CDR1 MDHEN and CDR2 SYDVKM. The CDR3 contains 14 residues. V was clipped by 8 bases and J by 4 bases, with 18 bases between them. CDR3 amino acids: CASEELLGAYEQYF. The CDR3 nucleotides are TGTGCCAGCGAAGAGCTTCTAGGGGCGTACGAGCAGTACTTC.

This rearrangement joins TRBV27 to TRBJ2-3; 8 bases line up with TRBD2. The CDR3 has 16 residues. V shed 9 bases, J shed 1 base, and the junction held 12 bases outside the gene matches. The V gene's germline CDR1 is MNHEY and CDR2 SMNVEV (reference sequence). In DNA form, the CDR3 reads TGTGCCAGGACCAGCGGGAGTAATAGGGGCACAGATACGCAGTATTTT. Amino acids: CARTSGSNRGTDTQYF.

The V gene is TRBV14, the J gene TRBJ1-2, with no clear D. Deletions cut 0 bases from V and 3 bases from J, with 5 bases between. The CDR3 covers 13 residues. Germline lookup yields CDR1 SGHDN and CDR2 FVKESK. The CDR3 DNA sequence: TGTGCCAGCAGCCAAGACAGGTACTATGGCTACACCTTC. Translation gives CASSQDRYYGYTF. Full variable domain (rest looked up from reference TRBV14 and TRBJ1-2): EAGVTQFPSHSVIEKGQTVTLRCDPISGHDNLYWYRRVMGKEIKFLLHFVKESKQDESGMPNNRFLAERTGGTYSTLKVQPAELEDSGVYFCASSQDRYYGYTFGSGTRLTVV.

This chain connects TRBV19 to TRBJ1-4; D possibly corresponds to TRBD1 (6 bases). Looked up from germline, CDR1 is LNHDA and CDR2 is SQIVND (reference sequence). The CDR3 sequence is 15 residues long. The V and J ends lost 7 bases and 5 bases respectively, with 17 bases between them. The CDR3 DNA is TGTGCCAGTACTCCCAATGGGACACCGAATGAAAAACTGTTTTTT. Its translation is CASTPNGTPNEKLFF. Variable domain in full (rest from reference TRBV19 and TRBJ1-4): DGGITQSPKYLFRKEGQNVTLSCEQNLNHDAMYWYRQDPGQGLRLIYYSQIVNDFQKGDIAEGYSVSREKKESFPLTVTSAQKNPTAFYLCASTPNGTPNEKLFFGSGTQLSVL.

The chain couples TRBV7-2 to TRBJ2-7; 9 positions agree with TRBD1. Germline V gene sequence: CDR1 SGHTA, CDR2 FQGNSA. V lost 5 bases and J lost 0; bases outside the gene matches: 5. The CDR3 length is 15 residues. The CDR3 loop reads CASSIGQGLSYEQYF. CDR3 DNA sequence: TGTGCCAGCAGCATAGGACAGGGGCTCTCCTACGAGCAGTACTTC. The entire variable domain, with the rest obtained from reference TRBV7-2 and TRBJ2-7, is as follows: GAGVSQSPSNKVTEKGKDVELRCDPISGHTALYWYRQSLGQGLEFLIYFQGNSAPDKSGLPSDRFSAERTGGSVSTLTIQRTQQEDSAVYLCASSIGQGLSYEQYFGPGTRLTVT.